This T cell receptor beta chain comes out of a study of blood T cell repertoires in COVID-19. Across the whole study: Material from acute and convalescent COVID-19 was sourced from the United States, Italy and Spain. T cells, B-cell-depleted T cells, or PBMCs supplied cDNA or gDNA.

Germline CDR1 and CDR2: SGHNT and YENEEA. The CDR3 extends over 17 amino acids. The junction had 16 bases not matched to a gene; V was cut back by 5 bases and J by 8 bases. Original analysis: From reference gene primer amplification, estimates of nucleated cell counts were derived. Assay: immunoSEQ multiplex PCR; the TCRdb copy retains only in-frame clones and omits some. V, J and clone size were drawn from that table, and D and trimming were deduced from the DNA. The repertoire holds about 120,000 clones, with 70% to 85% as singletons. This receptor was obtained from a woman in her 70s with acute or convalescent COVID-19. The sample comprised peripheral blood. The chain couples TRBV11-3 to TRBJ1-2; 11 bases map to TRBD1. For the CDR3, the DNA is TGTGCCAGCAGCCCCGTTTGGGGACAGGGGGACGAGGGAGGCTACACCTTC. It translates to CASSPVWGQGDEGGYTF.